This record concerns one T cell receptor beta chain sequence. The sample originates from a study of control samples from healthy donors and cancer patients. Germline V gene data show CDR1 as SGHRS and CDR2 as YFSETQ. J gave up 6 bases and V 3 bases, and 5 bases lay outside the gene matches. The CDR3 spans 15 residues. This table comes from immunoSEQ multiplex PCR, and its TCRdb copy is limited to in-frame clones, with some not included. This sample has about 410,000 clones, with about 93% found just once. The chain links TRBV5-1 to TRBJ2-2, with 10 bases lining up with TRBD1. The source is a man aged 35-49 years with head and neck cancer. The sample consisted of PBMCs. This CDR3 is CASSYDRGPAGELFF. The CDR3 coding sequence is TGCGCCAGCAGCTACGACAGGGGGCCTGCCGGGGAGCTGTTTTTT.